The source of this T cell receptor (beta chain) is a study of blood T cell repertoires in COVID-19. Across the whole study: Researchers got acute and convalescent COVID-19 samples from the United States, Italy and Spain.

The CDR3 is 16 amino acids. V gave up 3 bases and J gave up 1 base; unmatched junction bases: 4. The germline V gene has CDR1 KGHSH and CDR2 LQKENI. Sequencing used immunoSEQ multiplex PCR; TCRdb keeps in-frame clones, though not all of them. The table shows roughly 120,000 clones, with 90% occurring only once. The chain combines TRBV18 with TRBJ1-5; TRBD1 aligns across 9 bases. The TCR comes from a man in his forties or fifties with active COVID-19. Specimen: peripheral blood. The CDR3 here is CASSPGTGLSNQPQHF. The CDR3 bases are TGTGCCAGCTCACCTGGGACAGGGTTGAGCAATCAGCCCCAGCATTTT.